Sequencing of this T cell receptor beta chain was carried out in a study of T cell repertoires in cytomegalovirus infection. As for the study in general: Use of recently identified HLA-C-restricted and well-studied HLA-B-restricted CMV epitopes was part of the study. Public signatures in TCR beta pointed to CMV infection and matching HLA type.

This clonotype was seen repeatedly, ten times or more. Its cognate antigen is unknown. Per germline, CDR1 SGHVS and CDR2 FNYEAQ. The CDR3 extends over 16 amino acids. V lost 4 bases and J lost 3, with 17 bases in between. Study-wide points: HLA-C-restricted TCR beta clonotypes specific for CMV led the ex vivo response. Carriers of CMV and the relevant HLA type were discriminated by public TCR beta frequency.

Each CDR3 protein gets one entry after TCRdb re-called the reads with MiXCR. The sample shows about 900,000 distinct CDR3 sequences, roughly 31% of them seen only once. The source was cultured CD8+ T cells from PBMCs, collected from culture after CMV antigen stimulation. The chain joins TRBV7-6 to TRBJ2-3; possible D gene TRBD1, 5 bases. This sequence originates from a human donor in good health (CMV status not recorded). Some clones in this sample may be carry-over from other donors' samples. CDR3 DNA: TGTGCCAGCAGCTATAAAAGGGGCCAAGGGACAGATACGCAGTATTTT. Translation gives CASSYKRGQGTDTQYF.